Following are 8 T cell receptor beta chains from one sample sequenced in a study of T cells in Graves' hyperthyroidism and ophthalmopathy. TCR beta CDR3 regions were amplified from RNA transcripts. First-round RT-PCR of the TCR CDR3 relied on the HTBI primer set. TCRdb reprocessed the multiplex PCR reads with MiXCR, giving one entry per CDR3 protein. The sample consists of 600,000 to 850,000 distinct CDR3 sequences, over 15% of them appearing once. Source material: blood. The receptors derive from a woman between 45 and 65 years old with Graves' hyperthyroidism that later progressed to Graves' ophthalmopathy.

This clonotype appeared a few times. J is TRBJ1-2 and V is TRBV20-1; 9 bases match TRBD1. The junction had 5 bases not matched to a gene; V was cut back by 5 bases and J by 4 bases. Germline V gene lookup returns CDR1 DFQATT and CDR2 SNEGSKA (reference sequence). This CDR3 contains 13 residues. CDR3 in amino acids: CSAWDRVRYGYTF. CDR3 nucleotide sequence: TGCAGTGCTTGGGACAGGGTCCGCTATGGCTACACCTTC.

This clonotype came up many times. The V and J genes are TRBV7-9 and TRBJ1-1; D gene unclear. The germline CDR1 and CDR2 sequences are SEHNR and FQNEAQ (reference sequence). This CDR3 has 15 residues. The V and J ends lost 0 bases and 4 bases respectively, with 12 bases between them. The CDR3 region is CASSLARAGSTEAFF. The CDR3 nucleotides are TGTGCCAGCAGCTTAGCGAGGGCGGGGAGCACTGAAGCTTTCTTT.

This chain joins TRBV10-3 and TRBJ2-5; possibly TRBD1 for D (6 bases). Trimming stripped 5 bases from V and 5 bases from J, with 9 bases between. The CDR3 covers 12 residues. The V gene's germline CDR1 is ENHRY and CDR2 SYGVKD. CDR3 in DNA: TGTGCCATCAGTCGGCAGGGGGAGACCCAGTACTTC. Protein product: CAISRQGETQYF.

This clonotype was found many times. This chain connects TRBV6-1 to TRBJ1-2; D ambiguous. Trimming removed 4 bases at V and 4 bases at J, with 10 bases between. Germline CDR1 and CDR2: MNHNS and SASEGT. There are 13 residues in the CDR3. In DNA form, the CDR3 reads TGTGCCAGCAGTGCCGGGCCGATCTATGGCTACACCTTC. Translation: CASSAGPIYGYTF.

The CDR3 bases are TGTGCCAGCAGCGTAATAGGGGTTGGGAATGAAGCTTTCTTT. Its translation: CASSVIGVGNEAFF. This sequence joins TRBV9 and TRBJ1-1; perhaps TRBD1 as D (5 bases). CDR1 and CDR2 from the germline V gene are SGDLS and YYNGEE. The ends were cut back, 1 base at V and 7 bases at J, with 14 bases in the middle. CDR3 length: 14 residues.

V usage is TRBV29-1 and J usage is TRBJ1-5, with 7 bases identical to TRBD1. CDR3 length: 13 amino acids. Germline V gene lookup returns CDR1 SQVTM and CDR2 ANQGSEA. Trimming removed 4 bases from V and 2 bases from J; junction bases left unmatched: 2. CDR3 sequence (DNA): TGCAGCGTTGGAGACAGGGGCAATCAGCCCCAGCATTTT. Encoded protein: CSVGDRGNQPQHF.

The V gene is TRBV12-3 or TRBV12-4, the J gene TRBJ1-5; D remains unclear. This CDR3 comprises 15 residues. V was cut by 6 bases and J by 2 bases, with 14 bases left in between. CDR3 nucleotide sequence: TGTGCCAGCAGCCCACCCGGCGGTGGCAATCAGCCCCAGCATTTT. Protein product: CASSPPGGGNQPQHF.

This sequence joins TRBV20-1 and TRBJ1-5; D perhaps matches TRBD1 (6 bases). The germline gives CDR1 DFQATT, CDR2 SNEGSKA (reference sequence). Between the trimmed V and J ends, which lost 6 bases and 5 bases, there was a span of 14 bases. The CDR3 runs 13 residues. The CDR3 region is CSATGRGYQPQHF. For the CDR3, the DNA is TGCAGTGCAACAGGGAGAGGGTATCAGCCCCAGCATTTT.